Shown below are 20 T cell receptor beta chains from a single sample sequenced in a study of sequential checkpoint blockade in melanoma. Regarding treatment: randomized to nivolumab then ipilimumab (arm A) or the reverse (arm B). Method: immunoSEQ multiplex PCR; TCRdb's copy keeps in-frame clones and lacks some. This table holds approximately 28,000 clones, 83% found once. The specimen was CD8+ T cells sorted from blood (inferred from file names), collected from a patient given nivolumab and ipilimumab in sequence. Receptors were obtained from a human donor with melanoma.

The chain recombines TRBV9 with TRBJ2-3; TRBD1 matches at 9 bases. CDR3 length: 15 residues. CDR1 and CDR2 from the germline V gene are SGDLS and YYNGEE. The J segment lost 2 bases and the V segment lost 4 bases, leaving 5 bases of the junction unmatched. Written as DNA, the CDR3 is TGTGCCAGCAGCCCGCGGGACAGGGCCACAGATACGCAGTATTTT. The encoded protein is CASSPRDRATDTQYF.

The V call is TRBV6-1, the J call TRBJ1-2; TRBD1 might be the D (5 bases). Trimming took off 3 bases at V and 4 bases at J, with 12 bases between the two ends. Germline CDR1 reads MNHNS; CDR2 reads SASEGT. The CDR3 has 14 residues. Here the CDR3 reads CASSEGRDFYGYTF. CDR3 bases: TGTGCCAGCAGTGAGGGTCGGGACTTCTATGGCTACACCTTC.

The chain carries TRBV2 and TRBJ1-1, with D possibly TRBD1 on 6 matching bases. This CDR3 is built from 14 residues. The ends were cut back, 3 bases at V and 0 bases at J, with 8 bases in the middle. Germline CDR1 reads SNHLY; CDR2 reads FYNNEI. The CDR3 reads CASSDRGLNTEAFF. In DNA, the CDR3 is TGTGCCAGCAGTGACAGGGGTTTGAACACTGAAGCTTTCTTT.

CDR3 sequence reads: CASSSDREVEKLFF. The CDR3 coding sequence is TGTGCCAGCAGTTCGGACAGGGAAGTTGAAAAACTGTTTTTT. This rearrangement joins TRBV27 to TRBJ1-4, with 8 bases matching TRBD1. The CDR3 runs 14 residues. V trimming: 4 bases; J trimming: 7 bases; junction bases outside the gene matches: 5. Germline CDR1 and CDR2: MNHEY and SMNVEV (reference sequence).

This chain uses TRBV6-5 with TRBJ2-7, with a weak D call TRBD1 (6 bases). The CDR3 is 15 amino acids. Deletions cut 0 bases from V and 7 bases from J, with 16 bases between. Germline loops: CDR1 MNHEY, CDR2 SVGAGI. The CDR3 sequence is CASSYSGQIPTEQYF. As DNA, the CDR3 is TGTGCCAGCAGTTACTCCGGACAGATTCCTACTGAGCAGTACTTC.

DNA for the CDR3: TGTGCCAGCAGAAGGACTAGCGGGAGGCTGTACGAGCAGTACTTC. Amino acid sequence: CASRRTSGRLYEQYF. This chain joins TRBV28 and TRBJ2-7, with TRBD2 identical over 14 bases. Germline V gene data show CDR1 as MDHEN and CDR2 as SYDVKM. CDR3 length equals 15 residues. After removal of 6 bases from V and 4 bases from J, the junction contained 5 bases not matched to a gene. Full variable domain (missing parts from reference TRBV28 and TRBJ2-7): DVKVTQSSRYLVKRTGEKVFLECVQDMDHENMFWYRQDPGLGLRLIYFSYDVKMKEKGDIPEGYSVSREKKERFSLILESASTNQTSMYLCASRRTSGRLYEQYFGPGTRLTVT.

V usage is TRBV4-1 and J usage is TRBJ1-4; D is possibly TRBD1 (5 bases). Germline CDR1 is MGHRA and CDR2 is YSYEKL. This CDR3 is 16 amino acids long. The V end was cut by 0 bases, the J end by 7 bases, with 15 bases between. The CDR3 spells CASSQDRAGIGEKLFF. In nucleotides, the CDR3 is TGCGCCAGCAGCCAAGATCGTGCAGGGATAGGTGAAAAACTGTTTTTT.

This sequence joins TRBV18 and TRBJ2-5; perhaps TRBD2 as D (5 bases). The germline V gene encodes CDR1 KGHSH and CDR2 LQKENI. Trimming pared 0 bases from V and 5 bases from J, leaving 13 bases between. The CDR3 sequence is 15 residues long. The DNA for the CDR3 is TGTGCCAGCTCACCACCAGCCACCTCGGGGGAGACCCAGTACTTC. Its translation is CASSPPATSGETQYF.

CDR3 sequence: CASSQELAGGPHEQYF. CDR3 in DNA: TGTGCCAGCAGCCAGGAGTTAGCGGGAGGGCCCCACGAGCAGTACTTC. The V gene is TRBV4-2, the J gene TRBJ2-7; 11 nucleotides line up with TRBD2. Germline CDR1 LGHNA, CDR2 YNFKEQ. V was clipped by 3 bases and J by 5 bases; unmatched bases: 9. This CDR3 comprises 16 residues.

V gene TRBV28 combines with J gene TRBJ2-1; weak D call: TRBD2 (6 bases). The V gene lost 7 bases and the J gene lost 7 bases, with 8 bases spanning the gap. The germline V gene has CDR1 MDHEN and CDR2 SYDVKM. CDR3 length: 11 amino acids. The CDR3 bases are TGTGCCAGCAACCGGGGGAATGAGCAGTTCTTC. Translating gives CASNRGNEQFF. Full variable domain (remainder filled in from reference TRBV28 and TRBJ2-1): DVKVTQSSRYLVKRTGEKVFLECVQDMDHENMFWYRQDPGLGLRLIYFSYDVKMKEKGDIPEGYSVSREKKERFSLILESASTNQTSMYLCASNRGNEQFFGPGTRLTVL.

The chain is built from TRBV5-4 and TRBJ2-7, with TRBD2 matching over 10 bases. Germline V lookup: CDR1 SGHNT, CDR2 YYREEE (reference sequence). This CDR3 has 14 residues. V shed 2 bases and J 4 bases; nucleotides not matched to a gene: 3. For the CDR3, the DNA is TGTGCCAGCAGCTTAGAGCGGGGGGGATACGAGCAGTACTTC. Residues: CASSLERGGYEQYF.

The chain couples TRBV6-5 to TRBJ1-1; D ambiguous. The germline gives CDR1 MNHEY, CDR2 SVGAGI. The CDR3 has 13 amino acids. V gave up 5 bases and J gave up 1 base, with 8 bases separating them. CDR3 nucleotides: TGTGCCAGCAGTGAACACCGGAACACTGAAGCTTTCTTT. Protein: CASSEHRNTEAFF.

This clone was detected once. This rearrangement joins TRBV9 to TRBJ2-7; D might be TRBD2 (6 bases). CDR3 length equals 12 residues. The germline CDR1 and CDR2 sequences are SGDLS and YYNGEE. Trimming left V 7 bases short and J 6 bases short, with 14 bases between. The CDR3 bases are TGTGCCAGCGGGGGGTACCCCGGCGAGCAGTACTTC. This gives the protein CASGGYPGEQYF.

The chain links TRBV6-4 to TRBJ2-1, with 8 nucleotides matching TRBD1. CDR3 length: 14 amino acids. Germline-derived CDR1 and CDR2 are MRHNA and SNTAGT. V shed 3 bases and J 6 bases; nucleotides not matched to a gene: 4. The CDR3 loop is CASSEQGAGNEQFF. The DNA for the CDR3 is TGTGCCAGCAGTGAGCAGGGGGCGGGCAATGAGCAGTTCTTC.

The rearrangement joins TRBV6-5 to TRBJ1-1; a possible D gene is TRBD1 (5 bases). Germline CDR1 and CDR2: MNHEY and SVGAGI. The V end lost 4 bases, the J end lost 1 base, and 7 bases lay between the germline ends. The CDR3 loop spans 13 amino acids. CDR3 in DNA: TGTGCCAGCAGTTTGACAGCGAACACTGAAGCTTTCTTT. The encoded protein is CASSLTANTEAFF.

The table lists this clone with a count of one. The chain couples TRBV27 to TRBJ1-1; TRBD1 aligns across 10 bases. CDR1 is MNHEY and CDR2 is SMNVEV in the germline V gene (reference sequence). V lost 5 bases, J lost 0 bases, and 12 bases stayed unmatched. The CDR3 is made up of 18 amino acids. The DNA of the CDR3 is TGTGCCAGCAGTACCTACCTGAGGGACAGGGGTATGAACACTGAAGCTTTCTTT. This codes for CASSTYLRDRGMNTEAFF.

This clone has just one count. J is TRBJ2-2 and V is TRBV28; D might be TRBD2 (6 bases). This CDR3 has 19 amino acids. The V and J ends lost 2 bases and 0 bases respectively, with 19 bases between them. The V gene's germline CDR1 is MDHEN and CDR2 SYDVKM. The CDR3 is CASSLVGGTIPANTGELFF. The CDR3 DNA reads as TGTGCCAGCAGTTTAGTCGGCGGGACGATCCCCGCGAACACCGGGGAGCTGTTTTTT. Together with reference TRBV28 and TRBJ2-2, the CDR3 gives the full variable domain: DVKVTQSSRYLVKRTGEKVFLECVQDMDHENMFWYRQDPGLGLRLIYFSYDVKMKEKGDIPEGYSVSREKKERFSLILESASTNQTSMYLCASSLVGGTIPANTGELFFGEGSRLTVL.

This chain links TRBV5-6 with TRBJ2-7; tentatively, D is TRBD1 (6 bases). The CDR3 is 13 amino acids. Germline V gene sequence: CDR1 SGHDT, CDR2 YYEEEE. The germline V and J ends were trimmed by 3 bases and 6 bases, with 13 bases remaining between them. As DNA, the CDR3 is TGTGCCAGCAGCTCCCTGCAGGGGCTCGAGCAGTACTTC. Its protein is CASSSLQGLEQYF.

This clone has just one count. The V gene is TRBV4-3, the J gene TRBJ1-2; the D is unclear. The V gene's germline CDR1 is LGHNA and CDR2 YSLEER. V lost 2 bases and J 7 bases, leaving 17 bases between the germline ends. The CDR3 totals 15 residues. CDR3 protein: CASSQSWGAGPGYTF. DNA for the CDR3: TGCGCCAGCAGCCAAAGCTGGGGAGCAGGTCCTGGCTACACCTTC.

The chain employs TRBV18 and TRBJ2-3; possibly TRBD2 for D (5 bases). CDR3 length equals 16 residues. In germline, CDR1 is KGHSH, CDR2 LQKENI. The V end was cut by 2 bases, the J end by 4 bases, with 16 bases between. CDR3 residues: CASSPEMGGSADTQYF. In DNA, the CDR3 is TGTGCCAGCTCACCAGAAATGGGTGGGAGCGCAGATACGCAGTATTTT.